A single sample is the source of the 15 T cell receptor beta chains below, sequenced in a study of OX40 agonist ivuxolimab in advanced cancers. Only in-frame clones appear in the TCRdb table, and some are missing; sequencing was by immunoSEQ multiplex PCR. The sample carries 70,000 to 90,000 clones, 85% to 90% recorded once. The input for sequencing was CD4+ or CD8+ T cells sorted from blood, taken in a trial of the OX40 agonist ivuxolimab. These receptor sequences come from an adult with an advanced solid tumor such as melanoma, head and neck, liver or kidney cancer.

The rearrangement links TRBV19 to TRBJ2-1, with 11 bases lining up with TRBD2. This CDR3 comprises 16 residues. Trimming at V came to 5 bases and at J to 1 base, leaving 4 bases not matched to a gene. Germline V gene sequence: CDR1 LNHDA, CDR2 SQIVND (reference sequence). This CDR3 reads CASSVGLAGSYNEQFF. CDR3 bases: TGTGCCAGTAGTGTAGGACTAGCGGGTTCCTACAATGAGCAGTTCTTC.

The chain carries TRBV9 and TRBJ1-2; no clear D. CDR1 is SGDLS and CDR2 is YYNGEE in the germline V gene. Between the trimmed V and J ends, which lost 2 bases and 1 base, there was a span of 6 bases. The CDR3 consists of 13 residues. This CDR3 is CASSVSGNYGYTF. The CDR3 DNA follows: TGTGCCAGCAGCGTTAGCGGTAACTATGGCTACACCTTC.

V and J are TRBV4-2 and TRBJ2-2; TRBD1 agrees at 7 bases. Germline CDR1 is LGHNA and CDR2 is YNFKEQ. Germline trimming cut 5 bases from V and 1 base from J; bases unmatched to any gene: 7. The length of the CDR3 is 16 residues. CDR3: CASSFHRGQNTGELFF. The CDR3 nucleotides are TGTGCCAGCAGCTTCCACAGGGGACAGAACACCGGGGAGCTGTTTTTT.

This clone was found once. CDR3: CASRPTGGLYEQYF. Here the CDR3 DNA reads TGTGCCAGCAGACCGACAGGGGGTTTATACGAGCAGTACTTC. The chain employs TRBV27 and TRBJ2-7; 9 bases fit TRBD1. This CDR3 comprises 14 residues. After removal of 6 bases from V and 4 bases from J, the junction contained 7 bases not matched to a gene. CDR1 MNHEY and CDR2 SMNVEV come from the germline V gene (reference sequence).

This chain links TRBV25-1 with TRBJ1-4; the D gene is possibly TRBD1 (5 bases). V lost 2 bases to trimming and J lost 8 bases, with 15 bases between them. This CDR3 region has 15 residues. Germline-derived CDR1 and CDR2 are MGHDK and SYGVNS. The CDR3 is CASSEGTRLGEKLFF. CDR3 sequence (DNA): TGTGCCAGCAGTGAAGGGACCAGACTCGGGGAAAAACTGTTTTTT.

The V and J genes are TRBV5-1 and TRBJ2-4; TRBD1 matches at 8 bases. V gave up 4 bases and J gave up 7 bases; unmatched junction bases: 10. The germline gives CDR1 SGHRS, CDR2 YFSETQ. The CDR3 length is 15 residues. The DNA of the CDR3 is TGCGCCAGCAGCCAGCCGGGACAGGTGGTGAACATTCAGTACTTC. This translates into CASSQPGQVVNIQYF.

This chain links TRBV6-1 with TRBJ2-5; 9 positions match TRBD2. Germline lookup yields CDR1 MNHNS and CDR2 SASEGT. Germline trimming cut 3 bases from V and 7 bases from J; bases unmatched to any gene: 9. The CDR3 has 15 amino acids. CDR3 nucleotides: TGTGCCAGCAGTGATCTACCGGGACTAGCAAGGACCCAGTACTTC. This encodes CASSDLPGLARTQYF.

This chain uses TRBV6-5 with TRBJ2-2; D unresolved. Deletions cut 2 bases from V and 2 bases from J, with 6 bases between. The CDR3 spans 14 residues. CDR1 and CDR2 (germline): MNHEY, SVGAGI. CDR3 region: CASSYTTNTGELFF. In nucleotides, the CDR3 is TGTGCCAGCAGTTACACCACCAACACCGGGGAGCTGTTTTTT.

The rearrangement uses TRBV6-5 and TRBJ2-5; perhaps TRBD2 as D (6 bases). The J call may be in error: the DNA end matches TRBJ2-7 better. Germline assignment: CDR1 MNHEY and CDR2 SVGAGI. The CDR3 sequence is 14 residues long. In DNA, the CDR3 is TGTGCCAGCACCCTTGGGACTGGGGCCTACGAGCAGTACTTC. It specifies CASTLGTGAYEQYF.

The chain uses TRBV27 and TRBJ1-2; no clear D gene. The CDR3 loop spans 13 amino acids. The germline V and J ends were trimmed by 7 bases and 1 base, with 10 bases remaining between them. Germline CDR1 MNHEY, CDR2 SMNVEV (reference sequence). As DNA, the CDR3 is TGTGCCAGCACCGGGAACATTAACTATGGCTACACCTTC. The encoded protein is CASTGNINYGYTF.

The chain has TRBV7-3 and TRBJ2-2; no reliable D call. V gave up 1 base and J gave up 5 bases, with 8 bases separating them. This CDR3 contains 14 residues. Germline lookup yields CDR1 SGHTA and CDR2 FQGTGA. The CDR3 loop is CASSLNLGTGELFF. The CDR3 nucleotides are TGTGCCAGCAGCTTAAACTTGGGAACCGGGGAGCTGTTTTTT.

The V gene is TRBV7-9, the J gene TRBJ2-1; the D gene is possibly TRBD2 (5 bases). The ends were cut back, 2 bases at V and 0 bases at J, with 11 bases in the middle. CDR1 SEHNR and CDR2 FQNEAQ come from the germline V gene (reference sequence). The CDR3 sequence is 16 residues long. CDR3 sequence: CASSLTKGSSYNEQFF. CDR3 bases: TGTGCCAGCAGCTTAACGAAAGGGAGCTCCTACAATGAGCAGTTCTTC.

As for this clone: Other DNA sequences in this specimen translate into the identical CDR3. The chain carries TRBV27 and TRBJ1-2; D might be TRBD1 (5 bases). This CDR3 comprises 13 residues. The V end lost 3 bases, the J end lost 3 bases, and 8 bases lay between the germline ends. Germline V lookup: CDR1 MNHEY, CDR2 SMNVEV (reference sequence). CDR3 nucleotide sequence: TGTGCCAGCAGTTTGAGGGGAGACTATGGCTACACCTTC. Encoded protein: CASSLRGDYGYTF.

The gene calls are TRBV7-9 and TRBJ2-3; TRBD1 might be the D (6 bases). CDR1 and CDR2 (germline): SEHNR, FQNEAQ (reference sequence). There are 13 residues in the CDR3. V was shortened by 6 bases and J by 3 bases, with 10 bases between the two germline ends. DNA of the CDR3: TGTGCCAGCAGAAGGACAGTAACAGATACGCAGTATTTT. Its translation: CASRRTVTDTQYF.

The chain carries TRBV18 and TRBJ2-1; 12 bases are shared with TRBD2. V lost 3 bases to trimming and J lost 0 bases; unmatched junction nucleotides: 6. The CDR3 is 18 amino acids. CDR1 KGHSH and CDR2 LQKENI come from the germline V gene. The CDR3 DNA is TGTGCCAGCTCACCGGGACTAGCGGGTTGGAGCTCCTACAATGAGCAGTTCTTC. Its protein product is CASSPGLAGWSSYNEQFF.